The 21 T cell receptor beta chains listed next were all sequenced from one sample in a study of T-cell memory formation after mild COVID-19. TCRdb recomputed calls from the 5' RACE reads with MiXCR, one row per CDR3 protein. The sample contains around 130,000 distinct CDR3 sequences, roughly 6% of which appear only once. Specimen: PBMCs or a T cell subset sorted from them (not recorded which). The receptors were sampled from an adult woman who had mild COVID-19 (a few samples of this study predate the infection). Cell type and time point are not known.

The chain carries TRBV5-1 and TRBJ2-1, with TRBD2 matching over 9 bases. CDR1 is SGHRS and CDR2 is YFSETQ in the germline V gene. CDR3 length equals 14 residues. The ends lost 7 bases at V and 4 bases at J; junction bases unmatched: 6. CDR3 bases: TGCGCCAGCTTCGGGACTAGCTCGTACAATGAGCAGTTCTTC. Amino acids: CASFGTSSYNEQFF.

This clonotype has a handful of counts. V gene TRBV7-2 combines with J gene TRBJ1-2, with a weak D call TRBD1 (6 bases). The V gene lost 7 bases and the J gene lost 2 bases, with 11 bases spanning the gap. The V gene's germline CDR1 is SGHTA and CDR2 FQGNSA. The CDR3 spans 13 residues. In DNA, the CDR3 is TGTGCCAGCACTTTGGACAGAAACTATGGCTACACCTTC. It is translated as CASTLDRNYGYTF. Full variable domain (rest looked up from reference TRBV7-2 and TRBJ1-2): GAGVSQSPSNKVTEKGKDVELRCDPISGHTALYWYRQSLGQGLEFLIYFQGNSAPDKSGLPSDRFSAERTGGSVSTLTIQRTQQEDSAVYLCASTLDRNYGYTFGSGTRLTVV.

The table lists this clonotype with many counts. This rearrangement joins TRBV5-1 to TRBJ2-3, with D possibly TRBD1 on 5 matching bases. V was trimmed by 2 bases and J by 6 bases, leaving 19 bases between them. Germline loops: CDR1 SGHRS, CDR2 YFSETQ. The CDR3 is made up of 16 amino acids. The CDR3 region is CASSFSGAGNSDTQYF. The CDR3 DNA reads as TGCGCCAGCAGCTTTTCTGGGGCCGGCAACTCCGATACGCAGTATTTT.

This clonotype was counted at least ten times. This sequence joins TRBV2 and TRBJ1-2, with 8 bases aligning to TRBD1. The CDR3 consists of 15 residues. Germline V gene data show CDR1 as SNHLY and CDR2 as FYNNEI. V dropped 6 bases and J dropped 5; count of bases not matched to a gene: 11. The CDR3 loop is CASSAGTGRPYGYTF. The DNA of the CDR3 is TGTGCCAGCAGCGCAGGGACAGGACGCCCATATGGCTACACCTTC.

This chain joins TRBV20-1 and TRBJ2-7; 12 nucleotides align to TRBD2. Trimming cost V 5 bases and J 3 bases; bases outside gene matches: 5. Germline V gene data show CDR1 as DFQATT and CDR2 as SNEGSKA (reference sequence). The CDR3 sequence is 14 residues long. CDR3 region: CSAQGTSGFYEQYF. The CDR3 DNA follows: TGCAGTGCTCAGGGGACTAGCGGGTTCTACGAGCAGTACTTC.

The rearrangement uses TRBV10-3 and TRBJ2-7, with a possible D match to TRBD2 (5 bases). V shed 4 bases and J shed 1 base, with 14 bases lying between them. CDR3 length: 15 residues. The germline V gene has CDR1 ENHRY and CDR2 SYGVKD. The CDR3 sequence: CAISGSGLMSYEQYF. CDR3 nucleotides: TGTGCCATCAGTGGAAGCGGTTTAATGTCCTACGAGCAGTACTTC.

This clonotype was counted a few times. V is TRBV2 and J is TRBJ2-7; no clear D. Trimming took off 7 bases at V and 3 bases at J, with 10 bases between the two ends. The CDR3 extends over 12 amino acids. Germline values: CDR1 SNHLY, CDR2 FYNNEI. This chain's CDR3 is CASKVSNYEQYF. CDR3 in DNA: TGTGCCAGCAAAGTCTCAAACTACGAGCAGTACTTC.

In this sample, this clonotype turned up many times. J is TRBJ1-1 and V is TRBV4-1; no definite D call. This CDR3 region has 14 residues. Trimming shortened V by 4 bases and J by 3 bases, and 12 bases separated the two germline ends. The germline V gene has CDR1 MGHRA and CDR2 YSYEKL. The DNA of the CDR3 is TGCGCCAGCAGCCCCGGACTCGCATACACTGAAGCTTTCTTT. Its translation: CASSPGLAYTEAFF.

CDR3 sequence: CSARDPWAGKLFF. The CDR3 bases are TGCAGTGCTAGAGATCCATGGGCCGGAAAACTGTTTTTT. The gene calls are TRBV20-1 and TRBJ1-4; D uncertain. This CDR3 spans 13 amino acids. The V gene's germline CDR1 is DFQATT and CDR2 SNEGSKA (reference sequence). Trimming shortened V by 0 bases and J by 10 bases, and 12 bases separated the two germline ends.

This clonotype was seen at least ten times. The chain is built from TRBV7-2 and TRBJ2-7; 7 nucleotides align to TRBD1. The V segment lost 4 bases and the J segment 5 bases; nucleotides outside the gene matches: 5. Germline V gene lookup returns CDR1 SGHTA and CDR2 FQGNSA. There are 13 residues in the CDR3. CDR3 coding DNA: TGTGCCAGCAGCTCGGACAGGTCCCACGAGCAGTACTTC. Translated, it gives CASSSDRSHEQYF.

In this sample, this clonotype turned up many times. J is TRBJ2-1 and V is TRBV24-1; tentatively, D is TRBD2 (7 bases). CDR1 is KGHDR, CDR2 SFDVKD, per germline. The V and J ends lost 1 base and 3 bases respectively, with 9 bases between them. The CDR3 totals 15 residues. For the CDR3, the DNA is TGTGCCACCAGTGATTTAGGGGGGGTCTACAATGAGCAGTTCTTC. Its protein is CATSDLGGVYNEQFF.

A few counts support this clonotype. This chain links TRBV29-1 with TRBJ2-7; 7 positions agree with TRBD2. V was clipped by 7 bases and J by 2 bases; unmatched bases: 8. This CDR3 is built from 13 residues. Looked up from germline, CDR1 is SQVTM and CDR2 is ANQGSEA. In nucleotides, the CDR3 is TGCAGCGCAAGAGCGGGAACTACCTACGAGCAGTACTTC. Protein sequence: CSARAGTTYEQYF.

This clonotype was seen a handful of times. The gene calls are TRBV15 and TRBJ2-7; D perhaps matches TRBD2 (6 bases). Germline lookup yields CDR1 LNHNV and CDR2 YYDKDF (reference sequence). The CDR3 spans 14 residues. Trimming left V 5 bases short and J 5 bases short, with 16 bases between. This chain's CDR3 is CATSGGTGSHEQYF. The CDR3, as DNA: TGTGCCACCAGCGGCGGGACTGGGAGTCACGAGCAGTACTTC.

This sequence joins TRBV4-2 and TRBJ2-1, with 12 bases aligning to TRBD1. V gave up 4 bases and J gave up 9 bases; unmatched junction bases: 10. CDR3 length: 16 amino acids. Germline assignment: CDR1 LGHNA and CDR2 YNFKEQ. CDR3 sequence: CASSRTPGQGAVEQFF. Here the CDR3 DNA reads TGTGCCAGCAGCCGGACTCCGGGACAGGGGGCGGTTGAGCAGTTCTTC.

V gene TRBV27 combines with J gene TRBJ1-4; TRBD1 aligns across 11 bases. The CDR3 covers 13 residues. Germline V gene data show CDR1 as MNHEY and CDR2 as SMNVEV (reference sequence). V lost 1 base and J lost 11; bases outside the gene matches: 0. CDR3 sequence: CASSLWDRGKLFF. The CDR3 DNA reads as TGTGCCAGCAGTTTATGGGACAGGGGGAAACTGTTTTTT.

The sample holds many counts of this clonotype. The genes are TRBV9 and TRBJ2-7, with 7 bases fitting TRBD1. The V segment lost 7 bases and the J segment 0 bases; nucleotides outside the gene matches: 7. There are 14 residues in the CDR3. Looked up from germline, CDR1 is SGDLS and CDR2 is YYNGEE. Here the CDR3 DNA reads TGTGCCAGCTCACCCAGGACAGGCTCCTACGAGCAGTACTTC. This codes for CASSPRTGSYEQYF.

Regarding this clonotype: A much larger clone sits a single nucleotide away, making a read error possible. V usage is TRBV6-5 and J usage is TRBJ1-5, with D unresolved. Germline assignment: CDR1 MNHEY and CDR2 SVGAGI. The CDR3 is made up of 13 amino acids. The CDR3 nucleotides read TGTGCCAGCAGTTTGGGCCGAAATCAGCCCCAGAATTTT. It yields the protein CASSLGRNQPQNF.

This clonotype was observed at least ten times. V gene TRBV7-2 combines with J gene TRBJ1-6; no definite D call. The V end was cut by 1 base, the J end by 7 bases, with 11 bases between. Germline V lookup: CDR1 SGHTA, CDR2 FQGNSA. CDR3 length: 15 residues. CDR3 in DNA: TGTGCCAGCAGCTTAGGTTCAGACCGAAATTCACCCCTCCACTTT. Residues: CASSLGSDRNSPLHF.

This clonotype has at least ten counts. One end of the junction varies from germline; a read error may be responsible. The V and J genes are TRBV20-1 and TRBJ2-7; D is unresolved. Germline V gene lookup returns CDR1 DFQATT and CDR2 SNEGSKA (reference sequence). CDR3 length equals 13 residues. CDR3 in amino acids: CSGPTPVSYGQYF. The CDR3 DNA reads TGCAGTGGGCCGACTCCCGTTTCCTACGGGCAGTACTTC.

This clonotype was observed a few times. The rearrangement joins TRBV5-1 to TRBJ1-6; 7 nucleotides match TRBD1. V shed 4 bases, J shed 14 bases, and the junction held 12 bases outside the gene matches. The germline CDR1 and CDR2 sequences are SGHRS and YFSETQ. The CDR3 has 14 amino acids. The CDR3 region is CASSLAGTAGTLHF. CDR3 in DNA: TGCGCCAGCAGCCTAGCCGGGACAGCCGGCACCCTCCACTTT.

The CDR3 loop reads CSARSGAGTEAFF. The CDR3 DNA sequence: TGCAGTGCTAGGTCGGGGGCTGGCACTGAAGCTTTCTTT. This sequence joins TRBV20-1 and TRBJ1-1; TRBD1 might be the D (6 bases). The germline CDR1 and CDR2 sequences are DFQATT and SNEGSKA (reference sequence). The V and J ends lost 3 bases and 4 bases respectively, with 12 bases between them. The CDR3 runs 13 residues.